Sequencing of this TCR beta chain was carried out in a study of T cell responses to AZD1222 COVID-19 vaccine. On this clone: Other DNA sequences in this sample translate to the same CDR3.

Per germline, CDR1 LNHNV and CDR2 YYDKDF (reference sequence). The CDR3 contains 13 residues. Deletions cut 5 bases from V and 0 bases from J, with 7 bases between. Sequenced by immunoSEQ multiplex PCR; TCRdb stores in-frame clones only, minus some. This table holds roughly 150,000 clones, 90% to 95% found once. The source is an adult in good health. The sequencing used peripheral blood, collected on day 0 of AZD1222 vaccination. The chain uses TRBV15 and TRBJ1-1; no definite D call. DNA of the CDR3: TGTGCCACCAGCGGCCCTATGAACACTGAAGCTTTCTTT. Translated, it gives CATSGPMNTEAFF.